This TCR beta chain comes out of a study of cytomegalovirus exposure and HLA in healthy donors listed by TCRdb under 2017. Background on the whole study: An earlier analysis of about 530 of the donors reported 276 Gb of sequence data and 95 million to 140 million unique TCR beta sequences obtained from around 170 million T cells. HLA typing included class I and class II loci at four-digit resolution. Among the roughly 400 genotyped donors, around 81% belonged to the genetic ancestry cluster associated with self-reported Caucasian donors. Donor age, sex, ethnicity and CMV serostatus were compiled together with the repertoire data. On average, over 200,000 unique TCR beta nucleotide sequences were sequenced per donor among 398 genotyped donors of the cohort, with around 19% of those sequences being non-productive. Roughly five DR-DQ haplotypes were treated as single units for association and clustering because of strong linkage in the cohort. Every repertoire in the discovery cohort had been generated on one and the same sequencing platform. High-throughput TCR immunosequencing, statistical association of individual TCRs with disease status, and machine learning were combined to predict cytomegalovirus infection status. Roughly 320 gigabases of sequencing data and around 80 million unique TCR sequences made up an early release that covered about 640 HLA-typed donors. The study aimed to test whether cataloging public T cell receptors could reveal signatures of past pathogen exposure. The study used immunosequencing to profile the T cell repertoires of 670 or so subjects and linked those repertoires to cytomegalovirus serostatus. A later analysis re-analyzed previously published TCR beta repertoires from 500 to 700 donors and added high-resolution HLA genotyping to study TCR occurrence patterns. A separate validation cohort of over 95 different subjects was used in addition to the approximately 610-subject first cohort. In a later genetic analysis, genome-wide SNP genotypes for about 65% of the 666 donors were used, and that subset was treated as a discovery cohort. An earlier analysis of 500 to 650 of the donors applied high-throughput TCR beta sequencing to assess whether each TCR beta V gene segment acted as functional or pseudogenic. Typing coverage differed by locus: A, B, C, DRB1 and DQB1 were typed in about 620-630 donors, DQA1 in about 550, DPA1 in some 610, and DPB1 in around 490. Rather than drawing on any new phenotypic data, the later analysis identified candidate immune exposures from TCR beta sequences and the way those sequences occurred across donors. General conclusions and limits of the study: A later analysis reported that several top co-occurrence clusters appeared linked to parvovirus B19, influenza, CMV and Epstein-Barr virus. The classifier was reported to diagnose cytomegalovirus status with high specificity and sensitivity in both the original and validation cohorts. According to the authors, the approach could potentially be generalized to other disease states and immunological phenotypes. Assigning TCR associations to individual alleles was difficult when HLA alleles, especially DR and DQ, strongly co-occurred. HLA typing was unavailable for some donors at each locus, so association tests used only the typed subset. According to a later analysis, most CMV-associated TCR beta chains appeared to be HLA-restricted, and the HLA associations seemed to be driven largely by CMV exposure. Broadly in line with IMGT annotations, most TCR beta V segments showed up in productive rearrangements about 87% or about 30% of the time in an earlier analysis of some 590 of the donors. A further reported finding was that TCR beta sequences accurately predicted the HLA-A and HLA-B alleles for most subjects in the first cohort. V-gene and J-gene trimming of TCR beta chains was associated with a missense DCLRE1C variant in a later genetic analysis, and the association was replicated in an independent cohort. While some public TCRs were present in many individuals, most TCR sequences turned up only very rarely across donors. In the study, around 150 TCR beta chains were listed as associated with cytomegalovirus. Only TCR beta chains were sequenced in this cohort, and the absence of alpha or paired-chain data limited detectable features. In vitro tests confirmed that a few of the cytomegalovirus-associated TCR beta chains recognize cytomegalovirus antigens. Because counts were too low, some 16 rarely observed V segments, including chromosome 9 orphons, were excluded from the earlier analysis of under 650 of the donors. A later analysis found that TCR association rates varied across HLA loci, with DRB1 alleles showing the most associated TCRs and HLA-C alleles the fewest. A later genetic analysis reported fewer N-insertions in productive TCRs among donors in an Asian-associated ancestry cluster than the roughly 640-donor mean. At a false discovery rate of 0.05, a later analysis linked under 20,000 TCR beta sequences to specific HLA alleles. Some IMGT-functional V segments, including TRBV6-2 and TRBV6-3, could not be distinguished by the 87-base-pair reads and were therefore excluded. A cluster of highly shared sequence variants was judged likely to be a technical artifact of the sequencing pipeline. Linkage disequilibrium might explain the correlated functional status among segregating V segments, but an unknown experimental factor could not be ruled out. CMV serostatus was the only immune exposure information available for the cohort. Compared with equally common non-associated chains, HLA-associated TCR beta chains in a later analysis were more clonally expanded and had lower generation probabilities. The presence/absence analyses assumed that sequencing depth was roughly uniform across donors, and that assumption may not be true.

The protocol used for the library was the immunoSEQ multiplex PCR assay. For the multiplex PCR, a mixture combining 60 forward primers for TCR Vbeta segments and 13 reverse primers for TCR Jbeta segments was used. The CDR3 region of rearranged TCR beta genes was amplified from genomic DNA with a multiplex PCR assay. On the Illumina HiSeq System, the amplified TCR beta libraries were sequenced as 87-base-pair reads. On the authors' methods: In a later analysis, tens of millions of unique TCR beta chains were counted across the roughly 610 repertoires, and roughly 9.9 million of these chains were shared by at least two donors. Raw reads were error-corrected and collapsed into unique sequences with a nearest-neighbor algorithm that merged closely related sequences to remove PCR and sequencing errors. CDR3 sequences were aligned to IMGT reference sequences to assign V, D and J gene segments. For a sequence to be retained, a match of at least six nucleotides was required to both a V gene segment and a J gene segment. Rearrangements were classified as productive when the CDR3 lacked stop codons and remained in frame with V and J, and all other rearrangements were classified as non-productive. CDR3 was defined by IMGT convention, running from the second conserved V-encoded cysteine to the conserved J-encoded phenylalanine. Sequences without an unambiguous match to a single V gene segment were excluded from the earlier analysis of several hundred of the donors. An earlier analysis of around 600 of the donors classified V segments as functional when productive rearrangements were above 56.7% and as segregating when the standard deviation between donors was above 5%. A statistical classification framework was built to diagnose cytomegalovirus status from the catalog of TCR beta chain sequences. In a later analysis, V and J genes were assigned by comparing TCR nucleotide sequences against IMGT/GENE-DB human TR gene sequences. A later analysis assigned CDR3 sequences and most-parsimonious VDJ recombination scenarios with the TCRdist pipeline. In a later analysis, each TCR beta chain was defined by its CDR3 amino acid sequence together with its V-gene family, and reads lacking a unique V-gene family were excluded. To address suspected cross-contamination and a sequencing artifact, a later analysis removed over 500 highly shared, low-generation-probability nucleotide sequences. A later analysis calculated a clonal expansion index for each public chain from normalized within-repertoire ranks of inferred template counts. In a later analysis, generation probabilities were computed with a VDJ recombination model fitted to out-of-frame rearrangements, and the resulting probabilities were checked against IGoR. In a later analysis, TCR-TCR, TCR-HLA and TCR-CMV co-occurrence was scored with hypergeometric tests, and a repertoire-size bias correction was applied to TCR pairs. In a later analysis, false discovery rates were estimated by permuting HLA or CMV assignments 20 times. In a later analysis, co-occurring TCRs were grouped using DBSCAN, and TCRdist sequence similarity was added for clustering within HLA-allele-positive subsets. Repertoires with fewer than 30,000 or more than 120,000 public chains were left out of co-occurrence clustering, as were five repertoires with anomalous nucleotide sharing. Not all clones reach the TCRdb copy of this immuneACCESS table, which keeps in-frame sequences only. Checked studies attribute under half of the gap to unresolved V genes and leave the rest unexplained. For V, J and clone size, that table is used; D and trimming come from the DNA. A total of fewer than 30,000 clones appear in this sample, roughly 66% of them only once. In total, the top ten clones hold around two fifths of the sample.

The cohort consisted of approximately 690 healthy bone marrow donors. At the time of sampling, every cohort member was nominally healthy, though immune exposures that went unrecorded were likely present. The donor tested CMV seropositive and was one of the 289 seropositive cohort members. A peripheral blood sample was provided by each donor, and peripheral blood mononuclear cells were used for TCR beta sequencing. The Qiagen DNeasy Blood Extraction Kit was used to extract genomic DNA from the blood cell samples. Comments on this clone: The specificity of this receptor is unknown. No quality values exist for individual bases; no much larger clone is one base distant.

The germline V end is reduced by 6 bases and the J end by 6 bases; junction bases left unmatched: 2. Measured from the cysteine to the phenylalanine, the CDR3 is 12 residues long. The sequence is cut down to CDR3 DNA, 36 bases in frame from base 1. CDR1 MNHEY and CDR2 SVGAGI are derived from the germline V gene. Sequenced: PBMCs. The clonotype was recovered from a male donor in good health and CMV-seropositive. The chain uses TRBV6-5 and TRBJ2-1, with 7 central nucleotides matching TRBD1. The nucleotide sequence is given as TGTGCCAGCAGGACAGGGATCAATGAGCAGTTCTTC. It translates as CASRTGINEQFF.